The 10 T cell receptor beta chains below come from one sample, sequenced in a study of liver allograft versus peripheral blood T cells. Study-level information: Within transplanted livers, the T cell receptor repertoires were examined and compared against the repertoires present in the peripheral blood of liver transplant recipients.

Using its own MiXCR run on the reads, TCRdb lists one record per CDR3 protein. The sample has 6,600 or so distinct CDR3 sequences; 15% to 20% are singletons. Receptors originate from a human patient who had a liver transplant. Some T cells here may be from the graft donor.

In its sample, this clonotype ranks as medium-sized. The rearrangement uses TRBV13 and TRBJ2-1; either TRBD1 or TRBD2 may supply D (5 bases each). CDR1 and CDR2 (germline): PRHDT, FYEKMQ (reference sequence). V was shortened by 5 bases and J by 1 base, with 12 bases between the two germline ends. This CDR3 comprises 15 residues. This chain's CDR3 is CASSIWGYSYNEQFF. Written as DNA, the CDR3 is TGTGCCAGCAGCATCTGGGGGTATTCCTACAATGAGCAGTTCTTC. Using reference TRBV13 and TRBJ2-1 for the parts outside the CDR3, the full variable domain is AAGVIQSPRHLIKEKRETATLKCYPIPRHDTVYWYQQGPGQDPQFLISFYEKMQSDKGSIPDRFSAQQFSDYHSELNMSSLELGDSALYFCASSIWGYSYNEQFFGPGTRLTVL.

In this sample, this clonotype turned up once. The rearrangement uses TRBV5-5 and TRBJ1-4, with 9 bases aligning to TRBD1. Trimming removed 4 bases from V and 4 bases from J; junction bases left unmatched: 14. CDR3 length equals 18 residues. CDR1 is SGHKS, CDR2 YYEKEE, per germline (reference sequence). The chain's CDR3 is CASSRTGGIYRDNEKLFF. In DNA, the CDR3 is TGTGCCAGCAGCAGAACAGGGGGCATTTATCGAGATAATGAAAAACTGTTTTTT.

The chain has TRBV7-3 and TRBJ2-1, with D unresolved. Between the trimmed V and J ends, which lost 2 bases and 5 bases, there was a span of 10 bases. The CDR3 totals 14 residues. The germline V gene has CDR1 SGHTA and CDR2 FQGTGA. In DNA, the CDR3 is TGTGCCAGCAGCTTAGGGATAGGGCACAATGAGCAGTTCTTC. This codes for CASSLGIGHNEQFF. Using reference TRBV7-3 and TRBJ2-1 for the parts outside the CDR3, the full variable domain is GAGVSQTPSNKVTEKGKYVELRCDPISGHTALYWYRQSLGQGPEFLIYFQGTGAADDSGLPNDRFFAVRPEGSVSTLKIQRTERGDSAVYLCASSLGIGHNEQFFGPGTRLTVL.

Sample share makes this clonotype medium-sized. The chain combines TRBV6-5 with TRBJ1-2, with D possibly matching TRBD1 (5 bases). Germline CDR1 reads MNHEY; CDR2 reads SVGAGI. The CDR3 extends over 14 amino acids. The ends were cut back, 8 bases at V and 2 bases at J, with 15 bases in the middle. The CDR3: CASLSTGRNYGYTF. CDR3 nucleotide sequence: TGTGCCAGCCTGTCCACGGGACGGAACTATGGCTACACCTTC.

The J gene is TRBJ2-3, the V gene TRBV29-1; 9 nucleotides agree with TRBD1. Germline V gives CDR1 SQVTM, CDR2 ANQGSEA. The CDR3 loop spans 14 amino acids. The trim removed 7 bases at V and 6 bases at J, leaving 11 bases unmatched. CDR3 in amino acids: CSADPGQGSDTQYF. The DNA for the CDR3 is TGCAGCGCTGATCCGGGACAGGGTTCCGATACGCAGTATTTT.

This clonotype was found a few times. The chain uses TRBV18 and TRBJ2-7, with TRBD1 matching over 9 bases. Germline CDR1 is KGHSH and CDR2 is LQKENI. This CDR3 comprises 16 residues. The V gene end was trimmed by 1 base and the J gene end by 4 bases; junction bases not matched to a gene: 8. CDR3 loop: CASSPLKTGGKYEQYF. The CDR3 DNA reads TGTGCCAGCTCACCACTCAAGACAGGGGGGAAGTACGAGCAGTACTTC.

This clonotype was recorded at least ten times. This sequence joins TRBV27 and TRBJ1-2, with D unresolved. The CDR3 sequence is 14 residues long. CDR1 MNHEY and CDR2 SMNVEV come from the germline V gene (reference sequence). The V gene lost 5 bases and the J gene lost 0 bases, with 10 bases spanning the gap. CDR3 bases: TGTGCCAGCAGTCCCCGGGGTGCTAACTATGGCTACACCTTC. This gives the protein CASSPRGANYGYTF.

V gene TRBV20-1 combines with J gene TRBJ1-5, with D unclear. The length of the CDR3 is 14 residues. Trimming removed 3 bases from V and 0 bases from J, with 9 bases in between. Germline CDR1 DFQATT, CDR2 SNEGSKA (reference sequence). The CDR3, as DNA: TGCAGTGCTAGTGTCGGTAATAGCAATCAGCCCCAGCATTTT. Translated: CSASVGNSNQPQHF.

By sample fraction, this clonotype is medium-sized. The chain uses TRBV18 and TRBJ2-1, with a weak D call TRBD1 (6 bases). Trimming left V 5 bases short and J 5 bases short, with 7 bases between. CDR1 and CDR2 from the germline V gene are KGHSH and LQKENI. The CDR3 loop spans 12 amino acids. The CDR3 is CASSGGHNEQFF. The CDR3 DNA sequence: TGTGCCAGCTCAGGGGGCCACAATGAGCAGTTCTTC. The full variable domain, in which reference TRBV18 and TRBJ2-1 provide the parts outside the CDR3, is NAGVMQNPRHLVRRRGQEARLRCSPMKGHSHVYWYRQLPEEGLKFMVYLQKENIIDESGMPKERFSAEFPKEGPSILRIQQVVRGDSAAYFCASSGGHNEQFFGPGTRLTVL.

The V call is TRBV6-5, the J call TRBJ2-1; D is undetermined. Germline-derived CDR1 and CDR2 are MNHEY and SVGAGI. The CDR3 is 13 amino acids. The ends were cut back, 5 bases at V and 3 bases at J, with 8 bases in the middle. Written as DNA, the CDR3 is TGTGCCAGCAGTCTGGAGCGCTACAATGAGCAGTTCTTC. Protein sequence: CASSLERYNEQFF.